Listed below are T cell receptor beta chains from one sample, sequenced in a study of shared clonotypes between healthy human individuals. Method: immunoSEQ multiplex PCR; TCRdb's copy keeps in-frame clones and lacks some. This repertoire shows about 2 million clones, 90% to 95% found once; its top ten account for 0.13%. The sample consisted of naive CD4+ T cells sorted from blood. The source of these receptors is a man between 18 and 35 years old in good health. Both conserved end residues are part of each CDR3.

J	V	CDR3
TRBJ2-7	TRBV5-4	CASRLQGAGYEQYF
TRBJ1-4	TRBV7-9	CASSHIGGAKEKLFF
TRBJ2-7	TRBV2	CASILDLSGLAGGYEQYF
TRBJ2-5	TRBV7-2	CASSRSGAGETQYF
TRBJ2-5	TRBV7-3	CASSLTGTSKETQYF
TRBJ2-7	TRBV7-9	CASSLDRGTPIYEQYF
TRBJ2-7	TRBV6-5	CASMRADEQYF
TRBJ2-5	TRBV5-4	CASSPGLAAQETQYF
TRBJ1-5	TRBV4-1	CASSPLRLGGIGLGSNQPQHF
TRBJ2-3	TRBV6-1	CASSEADTQYF
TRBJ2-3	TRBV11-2	CASSLAGRGTDTQYF